This TCR beta chain originates from a study of lymphopenia after photon versus proton radiotherapy. Clones were sequenced by immunoSEQ multiplex PCR, and TCRdb holds only the in-frame ones, with some missing. The data hold about 24,000 clones, with over 65% observed a single time. Germline CDR1 is SGHRS and CDR2 is YFSETQ. The length of the CDR3 is 15 residues. Trimming pared 0 bases from V and 3 bases from J, leaving 7 bases between. This TCR was sampled from a man aged 40-49 years with gastric cancer. The sample in question was peripheral blood, obtained from a patient treated with photon-based radiotherapy. The chain is built from TRBV5-1 and TRBJ1-6; the D gene is possibly TRBD1 (5 bases). CDR3 coding DNA: TGCGCCAGCAGCTTGGATGGGGGCTATAATTCACCCCTCCACTTT. The encoded protein is CASSLDGGYNSPLHF.